Described below is a single T cell receptor (beta chain) sequence and its context. Its antigen is unknown. Expressed TCRB transcripts were sequenced because the entire RNA isolate underwent reverse transcription. The protocol was immunoSEQ multiplex PCR, while the TCRdb copy is restricted to in-frame clones and leaves out a portion. In the table there are about 230,000 clones, 9.6% of which are singletons. The sample belongs to a study of beta chain features in type 1 diabetes. Study-level points and caveats: Whatever favoring of shorter templates PCR might show would apply equally to patients and controls. Compared to healthy donors, patients appeared to have naive, central memory and Treg TCRB repertoires that were more alike.

Material for sequencing was naive CD4+ T cells from blood. The clonotype was recovered from a woman between 18 and 30 years old in good health.

The CDR3 sequence is CASSPATRSQETQYF. The CDR3 nucleotides read TGTGCCAGCTCACCAGCGACTAGAAGTCAAGAGACCCAGTACTTC. The chain joins TRBV18 to TRBJ2-5; D might be TRBD2 (6 bases). From germline, CDR1 is KGHSH and CDR2 LQKENI. V gave up 2 bases and J gave up 2 bases, with 12 bases separating them. The CDR3 extends over 15 amino acids. Full variable domain (rest looked up from reference TRBV18 and TRBJ2-5): NAGVMQNPRHLVRRRGQEARLRCSPMKGHSHVYWYRQLPEEGLKFMVYLQKENIIDESGMPKERFSAEFPKEGPSILRIQQVVRGDSAAYFCASSPATRSQETQYFGPGTRLLVL.